Shown below are 28 T cell receptor beta chains from a single sample sequenced in a study of T cell clonotyping in hematopoietic cell transplantation. The method was immunoSEQ multiplex PCR; TCRdb's version includes in-frame clones alone and lacks a portion of them. The data show about 27,000 clones, around 95% seen once. The specimen sequenced was peripheral blood mononuclear cells. The receptor source for this set is a man in his fifties in good health. Some clones in this sample may be carry-over from other donors' samples.

The rearrangement joins TRBV5-1 to TRBJ1-6; D not resolved. This CDR3 comprises 16 residues. V gave up 1 base and J gave up 2 bases, with 10 bases separating them. CDR1 is SGHRS and CDR2 is YFSETQ in the germline V gene. CDR3 loop: CASSLRGYPYNSPLHF. The CDR3 bases are TGCGCCAGCAGCTTGAGAGGGTACCCCTATAATTCACCCCTCCACTTT.

The chain couples TRBV18 to TRBJ2-2, with no clear D. The CDR3 is 16 residues long. V was trimmed by 4 bases and J by 0 bases, leaving 12 bases between them. Germline CDR1 and CDR2: KGHSH and LQKENI. The CDR3 is CASSRVAPTNTGELFF. CDR3 sequence (DNA): TGTGCCAGCTCACGAGTAGCCCCTACGAACACCGGGGAGCTGTTTTTT.

This chain links TRBV5-6 with TRBJ2-5; possible D gene TRBD2, 6 bases. With 3 bases removed from V and 4 bases from J, the gap between germline ends came to 16 bases. Germline loops: CDR1 SGHDT, CDR2 YYEEEE. The CDR3 has 15 residues. CDR3 protein: CASSYRSPGLETQYF. DNA for the CDR3: TGTGCCAGCAGCTACAGGTCTCCGGGACTAGAGACCCAGTACTTC.

The chain recombines TRBV9 with TRBJ1-2, with a tentative D call TRBD1 (6 bases). The V end was cut by 2 bases, the J end by 1 base, with 15 bases between. Germline-derived CDR1 and CDR2 are SGDLS and YYNGEE. There are 16 residues in the CDR3. The DNA for the CDR3 is TGTGCCAGCAGCGTGTCAACAGGGAGACGTAACTATGGCTACACCTTC. Residues: CASSVSTGRRNYGYTF.

The chain carries TRBV7-2 and TRBJ2-1; TRBD1 agrees at 7 bases. Germline-derived CDR1 and CDR2 are SGHTA and FQGNSA. The CDR3 consists of 16 residues. The J segment lost 0 bases and the V segment lost 4 bases, leaving 6 bases of the junction unmatched. CDR3 DNA: TGTGCCAGCAGCTCCCCGGACAGGAGCTCCTACAATGAGCAGTTCTTC. Translated, it gives CASSSPDRSSYNEQFF.

The CDR3 DNA reads as TGCGCCAGCAGCGAGGACACAGGGTCCTCTGAAAAACTGTTTTTT. It is translated as CASSEDTGSSEKLFF. The J gene is TRBJ1-4, the V gene TRBV5-1; tentatively, D is TRBD1 (6 bases). The CDR3 is 15 residues long. V was trimmed by 4 bases and J by 7 bases, leaving 17 bases between them. CDR1 is SGHRS, CDR2 YFSETQ, per germline.

CDR3 in amino acids: CAYQTAPNSPLHF. CDR3 nucleotide sequence: TGTGCCTATCAGACAGCGCCTAATTCACCCCTCCACTTT. This chain links TRBV30 with TRBJ1-6, with D perhaps matching TRBD1 (5 bases). This CDR3 has 13 amino acids. The germline V and J ends were trimmed by 7 bases and 6 bases, with 13 bases remaining between them. The V gene's germline CDR1 is GTSNPN and CDR2 SVGIG (reference sequence).

The gene calls are TRBV2 and TRBJ1-1; the D is unclear. V lost 0 bases and J 0 bases, leaving 2 bases between the germline ends. The CDR3 runs to 13 residues. CDR1 and CDR2 from the germline V gene are SNHLY and FYNNEI. This CDR3 reads CASSEAVNTEAFF. CDR3 nucleotide sequence: TGTGCCAGCAGTGAAGCGGTGAACACTGAAGCTTTCTTT.

The CDR3 DNA reads as TGTGCCAGCAGCCAAGGCACAGGGGTTTACCAAGAGACCCAGTACTTC. This encodes CASSQGTGVYQETQYF. The chain is built from TRBV14 and TRBJ2-5; 7 bases are a match to TRBD1. V shed 1 base, J shed 0 bases, and the junction held 5 bases outside the gene matches. This CDR3 comprises 16 residues. The V gene's germline CDR1 is SGHDN and CDR2 FVKESK.

The J gene is TRBJ2-2, the V gene TRBV5-8; D gene unclear. This CDR3 contains 13 residues. V gave up 2 bases and J gave up 6 bases, with 8 bases separating them. Germline V gives CDR1 SGHTS, CDR2 YDEGEE. CDR3 sequence reads: CASSLGPPGELFF. CDR3 DNA sequence: TGTGCCAGCAGCTTAGGCCCTCCCGGGGAGCTGTTTTTT.

The chain recombines TRBV11-2 with TRBJ1-2; TRBD1 agrees at 10 bases. The ends lost 0 bases at V and 1 base at J; junction bases unmatched: 5. Germline V gene data show CDR1 as SGHAT and CDR2 as FQNNGV. CDR3 size: 17 residues. CDR3 residues: CASSLDIGTGVNYGYTF. Here the CDR3 DNA reads TGTGCCAGCAGCTTAGATATAGGGACAGGGGTTAACTATGGCTACACCTTC.

The V and J genes are TRBV11-2 and TRBJ2-7; D may be TRBD1 (6 bases). From germline, CDR1 is SGHAT and CDR2 FQNNGV. This CDR3 contains 14 residues. V was clipped by 5 bases and J by 5 bases, with 16 bases between them. CDR3 region: CASSTRGGKDEQYF. In DNA form, the CDR3 reads TGTGCCAGCAGCACCAGGGGTGGCAAGGACGAGCAGTACTTC.

V gene TRBV2 combines with J gene TRBJ1-1; D is undetermined. Germline V lookup: CDR1 SNHLY, CDR2 FYNNEI. The germline V and J ends were trimmed by 6 bases and 1 base, with 15 bases remaining between them. There are 15 residues in the CDR3. The CDR3 DNA is TGTGCCAGCAGCCGAAATTTTCCCAGGAACACTGAAGCTTTCTTT. Amino acid sequence: CASSRNFPRNTEAFF.

The V gene is TRBV28, the J gene TRBJ2-2, with a weak D call TRBD1 (5 bases). CDR3 length: 15 residues. Trimming removed 7 bases at V and 7 bases at J, with 19 bases between. Germline values: CDR1 MDHEN, CDR2 SYDVKM. The CDR3 DNA follows: TGTGCCAGCATCCCACCCCAGGGTTCGCGCGGGGAGCTGTTTTTT. This codes for CASIPPQGSRGELFF.

The V call is TRBV30, the J call TRBJ1-2, with D possibly matching TRBD1 (6 bases). V was cut by 0 bases and J by 3 bases, with 17 bases left in between. Germline V gene lookup returns CDR1 GTSNPN and CDR2 SVGIG (reference sequence). The CDR3 sequence is 16 residues long. Written as DNA, the CDR3 is TGTGCCTGGAGTGTAGCTAGGACAGCCCTCTACTATGGCTACACCTTC. Its protein is CAWSVARTALYYGYTF.

CDR3 amino acids: CASQSSSGAFTDTQYF. As DNA, the CDR3 is TGTGCCAGCCAGTCCTCTAGCGGGGCCTTCACAGATACGCAGTATTTT. The chain employs TRBV28 and TRBJ2-3, with 9 bases lining up with TRBD2. With V trimmed by 8 bases and J by 2 bases, 11 bases remained unmatched. Germline lookup yields CDR1 MDHEN and CDR2 SYDVKM. The CDR3 has 16 residues.

The V gene is TRBV6-5, the J gene TRBJ1-1, with no clear D. The CDR3 totals 13 residues. The germline gives CDR1 MNHEY, CDR2 SVGAGI. V lost 2 bases and J 5 bases, leaving 9 bases between the germline ends. The CDR3 nucleotides are TGTGCCAGCAGTTACCCCGGATGGACTGAAGCTTTCTTT. Translation gives CASSYPGWTEAFF.

The chain couples TRBV19 to TRBJ1-2; 7 nucleotides agree with TRBD1. From germline, CDR1 is LNHDA and CDR2 SQIVND (reference sequence). The CDR3 totals 14 residues. V was pared by 2 bases and J by 8 bases, with 8 bases of the junction left unmatched. The CDR3 here is CASSIRGQEHGYTF. CDR3 nucleotides: TGTGCCAGTAGTATAAGGGGGCAGGAGCACGGCTACACCTTC.

This clone was observed once. The V call is TRBV28, the J call TRBJ2-7, with a weak D call TRBD1 (6 bases). Trimming took 5 bases from V and 5 from J, leaving 16 bases between them. The length of the CDR3 is 14 residues. The germline V gene encodes CDR1 MDHEN and CDR2 SYDVKM. CDR3 sequence reads: CASSTVQGVHEQYF. The CDR3 nucleotides are TGTGCCAGCAGTACGGTACAGGGTGTGCACGAGCAGTACTTC.

The chain recombines TRBV5-1 with TRBJ1-1; D is perhaps TRBD1 (5 bases). V shed 3 bases and J shed 0 bases, with 9 bases lying between them. This CDR3 is built from 14 residues. Germline-derived CDR1 and CDR2 are SGHRS and YFSETQ. The CDR3 nucleotides are TGCGCCAGCAGCTCGGACACTATGAACACTGAAGCTTTCTTT. This translates into CASSSDTMNTEAFF.

This chain uses TRBV11-2 with TRBJ1-3; possibly TRBD1 for D (6 bases). This CDR3 spans 16 amino acids. Trimming cost V 5 bases and J 1 base, with 15 bases left between them. Germline V CDR1 and CDR2: SGHAT, FQNNGV. Here the CDR3 DNA reads TGTGCCAGCAGCCCGGGGGGCAAGGGATCTGGAAACACCATATATTTT. Its translation is CASSPGGKGSGNTIYF.

The chain is built from TRBV7-2 and TRBJ2-7; D perhaps matches TRBD1 (5 bases). Trimming took off 5 bases at V and 2 bases at J, with 13 bases between the two ends. CDR1 and CDR2 from the germline V gene are SGHTA and FQGNSA. The CDR3 runs to 14 residues. The CDR3 coding sequence is TGTGCCAGCAGCCTCAATAGGGGAACCTACGAGCAGTACTTC. Residues: CASSLNRGTYEQYF.

This chain uses TRBV9 with TRBJ2-7; D is ambiguous. This CDR3 is 14 amino acids long. Germline loops: CDR1 SGDLS, CDR2 YYNGEE. Between the trimmed V and J ends, which lost 0 bases and 0 bases, there was a span of 7 bases. CDR3 nucleotides: TGTGCCAGCAGCGTAGTTCCCAGCTCCTACGAGCAGTACTTC. Protein sequence: CASSVVPSSYEQYF.

This chain uses TRBV6-5 with TRBJ2-7; 8 bases agree with TRBD1. Germline CDR1 is MNHEY and CDR2 is SVGAGI. This CDR3 is 15 amino acids long. After removal of 5 bases from V and 3 bases from J, the junction contained 9 bases not matched to a gene. As DNA, the CDR3 is TGTGCCAGCAGTAGGGGGAGACAGGGGAGCTACGAGCAGTACTTC. Translated, it gives CASSRGRQGSYEQYF.

The V call is TRBV5-8, the J call TRBJ1-5; TRBD1 matches 9 bases. Germline V gives CDR1 SGHTS, CDR2 YDEGEE. V trimming: 5 bases; J trimming: 4 bases; junction bases outside the gene matches: 7. CDR3 length: 15 residues. The DNA of the CDR3 is TGTGCCAGCAGAGAACGGACAGGGGTGAATCAGCCCCAGCATTTT. Translation gives CASRERTGVNQPQHF.

This rearrangement joins TRBV7-8 to TRBJ2-3; D may be TRBD1 or TRBD2 (6 bases each). Germline V gene data show CDR1 as SGHVS and CDR2 as FQNEAQ. V was cut by 2 bases and J by 0 bases, with 9 bases left in between. The CDR3 totals 15 residues. CDR3 sequence (DNA): TGTGCCAGCAGCTTATGGGGGGCCAGCACAGATACGCAGTATTTT. It translates to CASSLWGASTDTQYF.

The chain combines TRBV6-5 with TRBJ1-2, with D possibly matching TRBD1 (5 bases). Trimming shortened V by 11 bases and J by 8 bases, and 21 bases separated the two germline ends. The V gene's germline CDR1 is MNHEY and CDR2 SVGAGI. The CDR3 loop spans 13 amino acids. CDR3 amino acids: CAGHSKRRDGYTF. For the CDR3, the DNA is TGTGCCGGCCACAGTAAGCGCAGGGACGGCTACACCTTC.

The V call is TRBV7-6, the J call TRBJ2-3, with 8 bases matching TRBD2. Germline assignment: CDR1 SGHVS and CDR2 FNYEAQ. The CDR3 is 15 amino acids. J gave up 0 bases and V 3 bases, and 2 bases lay outside the gene matches. The CDR3 region is CASSLAGGSTDTQYF. As DNA, the CDR3 is TGTGCCAGCAGCTTGGCGGGGGGCAGCACAGATACGCAGTATTTT.